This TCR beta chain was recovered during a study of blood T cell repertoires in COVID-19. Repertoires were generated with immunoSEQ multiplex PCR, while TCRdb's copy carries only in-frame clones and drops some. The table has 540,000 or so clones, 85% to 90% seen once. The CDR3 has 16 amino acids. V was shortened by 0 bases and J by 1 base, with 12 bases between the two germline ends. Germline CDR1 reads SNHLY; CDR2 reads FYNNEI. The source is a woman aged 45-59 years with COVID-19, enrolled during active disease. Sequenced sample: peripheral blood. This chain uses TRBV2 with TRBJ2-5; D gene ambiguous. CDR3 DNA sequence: TGTGCCAGCAGTGAAGCCGACGCCGGGTTCCAAGAGACCCAGTACTTC. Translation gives CASSEADAGFQETQYF.